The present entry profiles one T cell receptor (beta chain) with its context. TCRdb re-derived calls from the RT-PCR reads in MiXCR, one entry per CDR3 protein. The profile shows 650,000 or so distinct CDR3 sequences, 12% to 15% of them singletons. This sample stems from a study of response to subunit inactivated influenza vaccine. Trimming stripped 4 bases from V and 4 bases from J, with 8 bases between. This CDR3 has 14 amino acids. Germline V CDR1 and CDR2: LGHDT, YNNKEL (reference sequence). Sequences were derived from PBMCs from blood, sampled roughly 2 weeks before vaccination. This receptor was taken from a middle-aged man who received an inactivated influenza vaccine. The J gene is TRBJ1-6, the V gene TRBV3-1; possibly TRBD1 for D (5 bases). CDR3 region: CASSRGTYNSPLHF. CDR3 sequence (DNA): TGTGCCAGCAGCCGCGGGACTTATAATTCACCCCTCCACTTT.